The clone carrying this T cell receptor (beta chain) was found a few times. The table came from immunoSEQ multiplex PCR; TCRdb's copy has only in-frame clones and leaves some out. The table lists about 91,000 clones, more than 95% of them singletons, with around 0.029% in the top ten. V was shortened by 5 bases and J by 0 bases, with 11 bases between the two germline ends. The germline V gene encodes CDR1 SNHLY and CDR2 FYNNEI. The CDR3 runs to 15 residues. This entry is derived from a study of siplizumab effects on memory and regulatory T cells. This TCR derives from a human donor in good health. What was sequenced was naive CD4+ T cells sorted from blood. V and J are TRBV2 and TRBJ1-5; D ambiguous. The CDR3 spells CASSTTQNSNQPQHF. The CDR3 coding sequence is TGTGCCAGCAGTACAACTCAGAATAGCAATCAGCCCCAGCATTTT.